The subject of this entry is one TCR beta chain. This clonotype was observed a handful of times. Its antigen is still unknown. Per-base qualities were not stored, and no clone one base away is much larger. The Immunoverse kit was used to build TCR libraries from roughly 0.4 ug RNA, with molecular barcoded adaptors covering alpha/delta and beta/gamma chains. TCR library preparation used the same RNA that went into transcriptome sequencing. Sequencing of the TCR libraries was done on an Illumina HiSeq 4000 with 2 x 150 cycles. On the authors' methods: MiXCR aligned TCR reads to human V, D, J and C references and assembled the aligned reads into CDR3 clonotypes, with quality filtering and error correction included. The tcR package in R was used to analyze clonotype counts and gene usage diversity. Raw mapping reads were checked after the RNA-seq reads had been mapped by STAR aligner version 2.5.3a onto the human GRCh37 genome. To test the effect of sequencing depth on detected clonotypes, IR-seq fastq files were randomly downsampled using Seqtk 1.3. The public reads were quality trimmed at Q25 with fastp and then assembled into clones with MiXCR by TCRdb, keeping productive beta chains. Merged by CDR3 protein, the rows form single entries marked with the most common genes and DNA. The V and J calls were determined by TCRdb, not by the authors. For this sample the table gives more than 100,000 distinct CDR3 sequences, of which roughly 13% were detected only once. More than 6.5% of the sample is taken by the ten largest.

The data were taken from a study of read filtering for tumor transcriptome and immune sequencing (dated by TCRdb to 2020 to 2022). For the wider study: The cohort had some 16 male and approximately 14 female patients with a mean age of about 71 years, ranging from roughly 47 to 85. After DNase treatment, whole-transcriptome libraries were prepared with the TruSeq RNA Access Library Prep Kit. Using the same bone marrow samples, the study ran both targeted immune repertoire sequencing and bulk whole-transcriptome sequencing and then compared the TCR repertoires from each method. One of the main goals was to work out a read-filtering strategy for immune repertoire data, in particular whether clonotypes backed by only a single read should be removed. TCR-region mapped reads per sample ranged from about 4.05 to 11 million with IR-seq versus only roughly 75 to 1273 with RNA-seq. By revised international staging, roughly 8 patients were R-ISS I, 15 to 20 were R-ISS II and roughly seven were R-ISS III. The study at large found these results: The correlation between IR-seq and RNA-seq shared clonotype proportions rose when single-read clonotypes were removed. The sorted CD138-negative fraction was composed of a mixed bone marrow immune population rather than of purified T cells. IR-seq captured clonotypes at much higher depth and more reliably than RNA-seq, and smaller IR-seq throughput sufficed to identify most shared clonotypes. Single-read clonotypes made up roughly 82% of clonotypes but 3% to 3.5% of total reads in IR-seq, and approximately 73% of clonotypes and 44.6% of reads in RNA-seq.

Each patient had bone marrow sampled at the time of active disease. Bone marrow mononuclear cells were isolated by Ficoll-Hypaque density gradient centrifugation. CD138-negative cells were obtained by negative selection after labeling with CD138 magnetic microbeads on a MACS separator, removing myeloma plasma cells. Purity of the isolated cells was checked by flow cytometry on an Attune NxT using CD138 antibodies. TRIzol reagent was used to extract total RNA, and a NanoDrop spectrophotometer was used to quantify the extracted RNA. Paired RNA-seq and IR-seq were performed on each patient's CD138-negative bone marrow sample. The germline V gene (reference sequence) provides CDR1 SGHAT and CDR2 FQDESV. Including cysteine and phenylalanine, the CDR3 has 12 amino acids. Here the CDR3 DNA is all that survives: 36 bases in frame from base 1. Trimming takes 4 bases from V and 6 bases from J, and the germline ends sit 7 bases apart.

Material: a population of CD138-negative cells sorted from bone marrow. The sample's cell subset or site label, decoded: bone marrow mononuclear cells depleted of CD138+ plasma/myeloma cells by negative magnetic selection. The rearranged chain carries TRBV11-1 and TRBJ1-5; a confident D gene designation cannot be given. This clonotype was sampled from a donor over 35 with multiple myeloma. Read as DNA, the sequence is TGTGCCAGCAGCTCGAGTGGTCAGCCCCAGCATTTT. This is translated as CASSSSGQPQHF.